Detailed here is one TCR beta chain. Its matching antigen is unknown. This sample was taken from a study of beta chain features in type 1 diabetes. Overall study: Summed over all samples, the examined sorted cells came to 100 million to 130 million.

V gave up 0 bases and J gave up 10 bases, with 18 bases separating them. Germline CDR1 reads LGHNA; CDR2 reads YSLEER. CDR3 length: 15 residues. Sorted CD4+ subsets: naive, central memory, regulatory, stem cell-like memory (CD45RO/CCR7/CD25/CD127/CD95/CD27 panel). The isolated RNA, all of it, was reverse transcribed, so expressed TCRB transcripts were what got sequenced. Reads from naive, central memory and regulatory T cell samples averaged about 3.9 million. Some clones are missing from TCRdb's copy, which holds only in-frame ones; the method was immunoSEQ multiplex PCR. The sample includes 52,000 or so clones, around 53% of them seen just once. Study conclusions and caveats: There were fewer insertions and more deletions at the VDJ junctions of type 1 diabetes patients. In all four CD4+ subsets, TCRB CDR3 length was significantly, moderately reduced in type 1 diabetes.

V and J are TRBV4-3 and TRBJ1-1; D may be TRBD1 (6 bases). Sequenced input: Tregs from blood. This TCR was recovered from a woman in her thirties or forties with type 1 diabetes. DNA of the CDR3: TGCGCCAGCAGCCAAGATTTGGGACATCGAGGGGGAGCTTTCTTT. Amino acids: CASSQDLGHRGGAFF.